This T cell receptor beta chain was obtained from a study of neurological immune-mediated disorders (dated by TCRdb to between 2018 and 2021). Describing the broader study: Among the 35 or so multiple sclerosis patients, relapsing-remitting MS was present in roughly 30 and secondary progressive MS was present in 3. The cohort comprised 68 subjects: approximately 15 HAM/TSP patients, 35 or so multiple sclerosis patients and 20 or so healthy controls. Longitudinal samples, technical triplicates and paired sorted CD4+ and CD8+ T-cell subsets, alongside PBMC samples, were included among the approximately 99 TCR-beta libraries. Peripheral blood TCR-beta repertoires from patients with HTLV-I-associated myelopathy (HAM/TSP), patients with multiple sclerosis, and healthy controls were compared in the study using UMI-based sequencing.

Libraries from unsorted PBMCs were made from 2 million PBMCs kept in RNAlater at -80 degrees C until RNA extraction. Multiple sclerosis patients were enrolled in a US clinical protocol evaluating disease progression by magnetic resonance imaging. Peripheral blood was subjected to Ficoll-Hypaque density gradient centrifugation to isolate PBMCs, which were then cryopreserved in liquid nitrogen. What the research found in general, with its limitations: The MS cluster was not associated with any clinical or MRI features, and the authors stated that larger cohorts are needed. TCR clonal expansion was highest in HAM/TSP patients and lowest in MS patients, with MS patients falling below even healthy controls. No identical CDR3 amino acid sequences were found to be shared among expanded clones across subjects, suggesting that TCR-beta repertoires were private in all groups. In a phylogenetic analysis, the repertoires of 18 out of 34 MS patients fell into a single cluster of related CDR3 sequences, pointing to a possible signature at the repertoire level.

To synthesize cDNA, template-switch 5'RACE was performed with a primer carrying a 10-nucleotide random unique molecular identifier so that each TCR transcript was tagged. Each sequencing run produced over 170 million TCR-beta sequences covering 15-18 subjects. The RNeasy kit was used for extraction of total RNA. Using the KAPA Real-time Library Amplification kit, TCR-beta VDJ regions were amplified with primers for the TCR constant region and the 5'RACE anchor. Sample indexes and Illumina adaptors were added in a first PCR, and a second PCR then increased library yield. After Ampure bead purification, the TCR product of roughly 650 bp was size-selected on a 2% E-gel SizeSelection system. Library quality was checked on a Bioanalyzer, concentration was measured with Qubit, and libraries were quantified with the Kapa Library Quantification kit before pooling. An Illumina HiSeq 2500 sequenced the libraries paired-end 2 x 150 bp. To increase sequence diversity, 25-30% phiX was spiked into each library pool. The authors' pipeline ran thus. The quality-filtered reads were processed with the UMI-based MiGEC pipeline, whose error correction step removed more than 80% of the raw TCR sequences. IMGT germline references were used for alignment of VDJ genes, and clonotypes were defined by a unique CDR3 amino acid sequence together with V-J genes. Clonal expansion, Shannon diversity and CDR3 relatedness (CalcPairwiseDistances, ClusterSamples) were evaluated with VDJtools, and phylogenetic trees were built with CLCbio workbench. Expanded clones were defined as having at least 8 unique UMIs, based on coefficient-of-variation modelling across technical triplicates. In TCRdb, the public reads were trimmed at Q25 with fastp and aligned with MiXCR, with productive beta chains retained. Here each entry gathers all rows of one CDR3 protein and keeps the most common genes and DNA. The V and J calls come from TCRdb's annotation, not from the publication. In this sample the table shows 78,000 or so distinct CDR3 sequences, 4.5% to 6.5% of which occur a single time. 2% to 2.5% of the sample goes to the ten largest clones.

This clonotype was recorded many times. Its antigen specificity is not known. Base qualities are not provided; no much larger clone lies one nucleotide away. Trimming removed 5 bases from V and 0 bases from J, leaving 8 bases between the germline ends. From cysteine to phenylalanine, the CDR3 is 14 amino acids long. This entry keeps only the CDR3 DNA: 42 bases, framed from base 1. Via the germline V gene, CDR1 is SGHVS and CDR2 FQNEAQ. Rearrangement joined TRBV7-8 to TRBJ1-3; the D gene cannot be resolved reliably. The sample was PBMCs. The sequence derives from a woman in her twenties or thirties with multiple sclerosis. The DNA reads TGTGCCAGCAGCCCGATTGACTCTGGAAACACCATATATTTT. It translates as CASSPIDSGNTIYF.